Here is one T cell receptor beta chain with its context. Its recognized antigen is unknown. This sample was sequenced with an Illumina HiSeq 2000. The TCR beta cDNA libraries were made using 5'RACE template switching, a step that added both a universal primer site and unique molecular identifiers. Synthesis of cDNA was primed from the TCR beta constant segment and was followed by two consecutive PCR amplification steps. The study's processing was this. MIGEC was used to demultiplex reads and group the reads by UMI, and MiTCR was used to assemble and quantify clonotypes. Only TCR cDNA sequences supported by at least two reads were kept to exclude erroneous sequences. Downstream repertoire analysis used the tcR package, and clonotypes were matched across fractions by CDR3 nucleotide sequence plus V segment. VDJmatch was used to annotate antigen specificity against VDJdb, with one amino acid substitution in CDR3 allowed. TCRdb reprocessed the reads, reporting each CDR3 protein sequence once and no DNA. For this entry, the V and J calls and clone size follow TCRdb and not the study's own pipeline. For this sample, the table gives under 500,000 distinct CDR3 sequences. The leading ten clones occupy approximately 6.8% of the sample.

CDR1 SGHNT and CDR2 YYREEE are derived from the germline V gene (reference sequence). The CDR3 measures 13 amino acids from cysteine to phenylalanine. No DNA sequence was recorded. A commercial ELISA kit detecting HCMV-specific IgG in serum was used to determine HCMV serostatus. Peripheral blood mononuclear cells were isolated from blood by Ficoll density gradient centrifugation. These data originate in a study of T cells expressing NK-cell markers (dated by TCRdb to about 2020). In the study overall: Three sorted T-cell subsets (CD3+CD56+NKG2C+, CD3+CD56+NKG2C- and CD3+CD56-NKG2C+) from roughly 8 donors had their TCR beta-chain repertoires profiled. Of the eight sequenced donors, seven were found to be HCMV-seropositive and one was found to be HCMV-seronegative. The study sequenced eight donors, all healthy volunteers chosen at random: three men and five women. Libraries were sequenced as 2 x 150 bp reads on Illumina HiSeq 2000/2500, MiSeq or NextSeq. The investigation overall reported the following: Whether the expanded NKG2C-expressing T cell clones were specific for HCMV antigens was left unclear. Those dominant clonotypes were again the most abundant among CD3+CD56-NKG2C+ cells in a handful of donors, at about 28.3-65%. In roughly six donors, the dominant CD3+CD56+NKG2C+ clonotypes were among the top 10 CD8+ clonotypes and accounted for about 1.0-7.0% of CD8+ T cells.

The sequence was collected from a woman between 18 and 70 years old in good health. The sample consisted of blood T cells: a sorted CD56 or NKG2C T cell subset, CD4+ or CD8+ T cells, or bulk PBMC T cells (not recorded which). The chain uses TRBV5-4 and TRBJ2-1; there is no DNA to check the TCRdb D call of TRBD1. The CDR3 in this case is CASRPPWGNEQFF.